This T cell receptor beta chain is from a study of cytomegalovirus exposure and HLA in healthy donors. The PCR ran on 60 Vbeta and 13 Jbeta primers. Repertoires were generated with immunoSEQ multiplex PCR, while TCRdb's copy carries only in-frame clones and drops some. The sample lists about 150,000 clones; roughly 9.7% were seen once. V lost 5 bases and J lost 8, with 11 bases in between. CDR3 length: 12 amino acids. Germline V gene data show CDR1 as PRHDT and CDR2 as FYEKMQ (reference sequence). The source is a man aged 45-60 years in good health and CMV-seronegative. The material sequenced was PBMCs. The chain recombines TRBV13 with TRBJ2-3, with TRBD2 as a possible D gene (6 bases). CDR3 region: CASSPARGTQYF. The DNA of the CDR3 is TGTGCCAGCAGCCCGGCGCGGGGTACGCAGTATTTT.